The next 24 T cell receptor beta chains were all read from a single sample in a study of blood T cell repertoires in COVID-19. TCRdb's table, derived via immunoSEQ multiplex PCR, lists solely in-frame clones and lacks some. The sample records about 190,000 clones, under 90% being singletons. Sequenced material: peripheral blood. These receptors were collected from a man aged 40-49 years with acute or convalescent COVID-19.

The table lists this clone with a few counts. The chain employs TRBV5-1 and TRBJ1-2, with no clear D. Germline V gives CDR1 SGHRS, CDR2 YFSETQ. The CDR3 consists of 13 residues. V was pared by 4 bases and J by 9 bases, with 16 bases between. This CDR3 reads CASSAGGSDRYTF. The CDR3 bases are TGCGCCAGCAGCGCTGGAGGCTCGGATCGCTACACCTTC.

V gene TRBV6-6 combines with J gene TRBJ1-2; no definite D call. The CDR3 consists of 12 residues. V was cut by 0 bases and J by 7 bases, with 6 bases left in between. Germline CDR1 reads MNHNY; CDR2 reads SVGAGI (reference sequence). The CDR3 reads CASSYSEGGYTF. The DNA for the CDR3 is TGTGCCAGCAGTTACTCAGAGGGTGGCTACACCTTC.

The V gene is TRBV3-1 (or the pseudogene TRBV3-2), the J gene TRBJ1-4; D may be TRBD1 (6 bases). Between the trimmed V and J ends, which lost 4 bases and 7 bases, there was a span of 10 bases. This CDR3 contains 13 residues. Germline V lookup: CDR1 LGHDT, CDR2 YNNKEL (reference sequence). The CDR3 loop reads CASSRQAIEKLFF. The CDR3 bases are TGTGCCAGCAGCCGACAGGCGATTGAAAAACTGTTTTTT.

This clone appeared a few times. The sample holds other DNA sequences that translate to the same CDR3. The J gene is TRBJ1-5, the V gene TRBV18; no definite D call. Germline CDR1 KGHSH, CDR2 LQKENI. The CDR3 length is 15 residues. Trimming took off 3 bases at V and 0 bases at J, with 9 bases between the two ends. The CDR3 DNA is TGTGCCAGCTCACCCAACAGTAATAGCAATCAGCCCCAGCATTTT. Translation: CASSPNSNSNQPQHF.

This clone has a single count. The rearrangement uses TRBV25-1 and TRBJ2-3, with a tentative D call TRBD2 (5 bases). V was shortened by 4 bases and J by 8 bases, with 13 bases between the two germline ends. This CDR3 comprises 13 residues. The V gene's germline CDR1 is MGHDK and CDR2 SYGVNS. The CDR3 region has the DNA TGTGCCAGCAGTGGGCCTACCGGAGGTACGCAGTATTTT. As protein: CASSGPTGGTQYF. The entire variable domain, with the rest obtained from reference TRBV25-1 and TRBJ2-3, is as follows: EADIYQTPRYLVIGTGKKITLECSQTMGHDKMYWYQQDPGMELHLIHYSYGVNSTEKGDLSSESTVSRIRTEHFPLTLESARPSHTSQYLCASSGPTGGTQYFGPGTRLTVL.

The chain has TRBV3-1 (or the pseudogene TRBV3-2) and TRBJ1-2, with TRBD1 identical over 9 bases. V lost 3 bases, J lost 2 bases, and 7 bases stayed unmatched. Germline V gene lookup returns CDR1 LGHDT and CDR2 YNNKEL (reference sequence). This CDR3 is 16 amino acids long. Written as DNA, the CDR3 is TGTGCCAGCAGCCAGTTGAACAGGGGGCAGAACTATGGCTACACCTTC. Translated, it gives CASSQLNRGQNYGYTF.

The chain carries TRBV10-3 and TRBJ1-3, with D uncertain. There are 12 residues in the CDR3. Germline V gene lookup returns CDR1 ENHRY and CDR2 SYGVKD. The ends were cut back, 3 bases at V and 3 bases at J, with 3 bases in the middle. DNA of the CDR3: TGTGCCATCAGTGATAATGGAAACACCATATATTTT. Translated, it gives CAISDNGNTIYF.

V and J are TRBV5-4 and TRBJ2-3; D gene uncertain. Germline values: CDR1 SGHNT, CDR2 YYREEE (reference sequence). There are 14 residues in the CDR3. V was pared by 0 bases and J by 2 bases, with 7 bases between. CDR3: CASSLAGYTDTQYF. CDR3 DNA sequence: TGTGCCAGCAGCTTGGCCGGTTACACAGATACGCAGTATTTT.

This clone has more than one count but fewer than ten. The CDR3 here is CASSQDRAGGPYSNQPQHF. Written as DNA, the CDR3 is TGTGCCAGCAGCCAAGACAGAGCCGGGGGACCGTATAGCAATCAGCCCCAGCATTTT. This chain joins TRBV3-1 (or the pseudogene TRBV3-2) and TRBJ1-5; D may be TRBD1 (5 bases). Germline CDR1 and CDR2: LGHDT and YNNKEL (reference sequence). Trimming removed 0 bases at V and 0 bases at J, with 18 bases between. CDR3 length: 19 residues.

DNA for the CDR3: TGTGCCAGCAATTGGGGGCTGTCACCCCTCCACTTT. Protein product: CASNWGLSPLHF. The rearrangement uses TRBV28 and TRBJ1-6, with D tentatively TRBD1 (6 bases). Germline CDR1 is MDHEN and CDR2 is SYDVKM. The CDR3 has 12 residues. V gave up 7 bases and J gave up 10 bases, with 11 bases separating them.

The rearrangement uses TRBV4-3 and TRBJ2-7; TRBD2 matches at 13 bases. Trimming took 1 base from V and 5 from J; bases not matched to a gene: 5. This CDR3 is built from 16 residues. CDR1 and CDR2 (germline): LGHNA, YSLEER. The CDR3 spells CASSQVGTSGDHEQYF. In DNA form, the CDR3 reads TGCGCCAGCAGCCAAGTCGGGACTAGCGGGGACCACGAGCAGTACTTC.

The chain recombines TRBV4-1 with TRBJ2-7; possible D gene TRBD1, 6 bases. The CDR3 has 14 amino acids. Germline CDR1 MGHRA, CDR2 YSYEKL. V was shortened by 0 bases and J by 3 bases, with 9 bases between the two germline ends. The CDR3 here is CASSQEGQIYEQYF. The CDR3 nucleotides read TGCGCCAGCAGCCAAGAAGGACAGATCTACGAGCAGTACTTC.

V usage is TRBV7-2 and J usage is TRBJ1-3; TRBD1 matches at 11 bases. The germline gives CDR1 SGHTA, CDR2 FQGNSA. The CDR3 length is 16 residues. The V gene end was trimmed by 2 bases and the J gene end by 3 bases; junction bases not matched to a gene: 3. CDR3 amino acids: CASSLRTGGNGNTIYF. DNA for the CDR3: TGTGCCAGCAGCTTAAGGACAGGGGGCAATGGAAACACCATATATTTT. Full variable domain (missing parts from reference TRBV7-2 and TRBJ1-3): GAGVSQSPSNKVTEKGKDVELRCDPISGHTALYWYRQSLGQGLEFLIYFQGNSAPDKSGLPSDRFSAERTGGSVSTLTIQRTQQEDSAVYLCASSLRTGGNGNTIYFGEGSWLTVV.

As concerns this clone: This same CDR3 is encoded by further DNA sequences in the sample. This chain connects TRBV29-1 to TRBJ2-7; D is perhaps TRBD1 (5 bases). Trimming took off 4 bases at V and 0 bases at J, with 13 bases between the two ends. Germline-derived CDR1 and CDR2 are SQVTM and ANQGSEA. This CDR3 comprises 14 residues. CDR3 loop: CSVGQGRGSYEQYF. The CDR3 coding sequence is TGCAGCGTTGGGCAGGGAAGAGGCTCCTACGAGCAGTACTTC.

On this clone: Other DNA sequences from this sample encode an identical CDR3 as well. V is TRBV27 and J is TRBJ1-3; possible D gene TRBD1, 5 bases. Germline V gene data show CDR1 as MNHEY and CDR2 as SMNVEV (reference sequence). Between the trimmed V and J ends, which lost 0 bases and 1 base, there was a span of 7 bases. The CDR3 length is 15 residues. The CDR3 here is CASSLSGGSGNTIYF. DNA for the CDR3: TGTGCCAGCAGTTTATCCGGGGGTTCTGGAAACACCATATATTTT.

This clone has only a few counts. CDR3 sequence reads: CASSVQGKPLHF. CDR3 DNA sequence: TGTGCCAGCAGCGTCCAGGGGAAACCCCTCCACTTT. This chain connects TRBV7-2 to TRBJ1-6; TRBD1 might be the D (6 bases). V was cut by 5 bases and J by 12 bases, with 11 bases left in between. This CDR3 has 12 amino acids. Germline CDR1 and CDR2: SGHTA and FQGNSA.

Only one count was recorded for this clone. The chain carries TRBV29-1 and TRBJ1-2; TRBD1 agrees at 7 bases. V shed 3 bases, J shed 8 bases, and the junction held 6 bases outside the gene matches. The CDR3 extends over 12 amino acids. The germline gives CDR1 SQVTM, CDR2 ANQGSEA. The CDR3 spells CSVETGPYGYTF. The CDR3 nucleotides are TGCAGCGTTGAGACAGGGCCATACGGCTACACCTTC. The whole variable domain, remainder taken from reference TRBV29-1 and TRBJ1-2, is SAVISQKPSRDICQRGTSLTIQCQVDSQVTMMFWYRQQPGQSLTLIATANQGSEATYESGFVIDKFPISRPNLTFSTLTVSNMSPEDSSIYLCSVETGPYGYTFGSGTRLTVV.

The chain combines TRBV7-8 with TRBJ1-2; perhaps TRBD1 as D (5 bases). This CDR3 contains 17 residues. The germline CDR1 and CDR2 sequences are SGHVS and FQNEAQ. Deletions cut 6 bases from V and 0 bases from J, with 20 bases between. This CDR3 reads CASSSDPVGGANYGYTF. DNA for the CDR3: TGTGCCAGCAGTTCAGACCCCGTTGGGGGGGCTAACTATGGCTACACCTTC.

The rearrangement links TRBV10-2 to TRBJ2-1; TRBD2 agrees at 12 bases. Germline lookup yields CDR1 WSHSY and CDR2 SAAADI. Trimming at V came to 3 bases and at J to 0 bases, leaving 6 bases not matched to a gene. The CDR3 sequence is 18 residues long. The CDR3 sequence is CASSDVLAGGPSYNEQFF. In DNA, the CDR3 is TGCGCCAGCAGTGACGTACTAGCGGGGGGTCCCTCCTACAATGAGCAGTTCTTC.

This chain connects TRBV28 to TRBJ1-4; possibly TRBD1 for D (5 bases). V lost 2 bases and J lost 8, with 9 bases in between. The CDR3 covers 13 residues. From germline, CDR1 is MDHEN and CDR2 SYDVKM. Written as DNA, the CDR3 is TGTGCCAGCAGTTTAGGACAAAACGAAAAACTGTTTTTT. This sequence encodes CASSLGQNEKLFF.

The gene calls are TRBV13 and TRBJ2-7; TRBD2 matches at 9 bases. Germline V gene lookup returns CDR1 PRHDT and CDR2 FYEKMQ (reference sequence). Trimming took 5 bases from V and 0 from J; bases not matched to a gene: 5. CDR3 size: 15 residues. The CDR3 sequence is CASSIRLAVSYEQYF. CDR3 coding DNA: TGTGCCAGCAGCATAAGACTAGCGGTCTCCTACGAGCAGTACTTC.

J is TRBJ2-1 and V is TRBV5-5, with TRBD2 matching over 14 bases. V was pared by 4 bases and J by 9 bases, with 12 bases of the junction left unmatched. The germline V gene encodes CDR1 SGHKS and CDR2 YYEKEE (reference sequence). The CDR3 has 17 amino acids. DNA of the CDR3: TGTGCCAGCAGCCTGACTAGCGGGGGGGCAGTAAGCGGTGAGCAGTTCTTC. This gives the protein CASSLTSGGAVSGEQFF.

This clone was detected once. The chain combines TRBV6-5 with TRBJ2-3; TRBD1 might be the D (6 bases). V was clipped by 0 bases and J by 5 bases, with 9 bases between them. The CDR3 totals 14 residues. Germline V gives CDR1 MNHEY, CDR2 SVGAGI. The CDR3 sequence: CASSYSLGGDTQYF. CDR3 sequence (DNA): TGTGCCAGCAGTTACTCACTAGGGGGAGATACGCAGTATTTT.

The V call is TRBV27, the J call TRBJ2-1, with D tentatively TRBD2 (6 bases). V gave up 7 bases and J gave up 4 bases, with 29 bases separating them. This CDR3 is built from 19 residues. Germline V gives CDR1 MNHEY, CDR2 SMNVEV (reference sequence). DNA of the CDR3: TGTGCCAGCACCTCTTTAAATAGACTAGTGTCGGCCTCATACAATGAGCAGTTCTTC. Protein sequence: CASTSLNRLVSASYNEQFF.